One T cell receptor (beta chain) is described in this entry. The table lists this clone with a count of one. Its target antigen remains unknown. Qualities for individual bases were not recorded, and no much larger clone is one base off. The immunoSEQ Assay, a bias-controlled multiplex PCR, was used to amplify TCRbeta CDR3 regions from genomic DNA. The authors processed their data as follows. The number of nucleated cells in each sample was estimated by amplification of reference gene primers within the assay. To quantify the absolute abundance of each unique TCRbeta CDR3 rearrangement, sequence reads were collapsed and filtered. For each sample, productive Simpson clonality was calculated by taking the square root of Simpson's diversity index across productive rearrangements. Held by TCRdb, this immuneACCESS table contains in-frame sequences only and omits some clones. Under half of the omission traces to an unresolved V gene where checked; the cause of the rest is unknown. V and J calls and clone size are those listed in that table; D and trimming were worked out from the DNA. The sample table holds approximately 85,000 clones, of which approximately 92% were seen once. Of the sample, about 5.9% is held by the ten largest clones.

Each collaborating institution followed its own protocols to collect whole blood in K2EDTA tubes. For TCRbeta analysis, collaborators shipped samples as frozen whole blood, isolated PBMCs, or DNA extracted from either of those sample types. Cut back by 5 bases and 5 bases, the V and J ends lie 12 bases apart. Via the germline V gene (reference sequence), CDR1 is SEHNR and CDR2 FQNEAQ. Counted from cysteine to phenylalanine, this CDR3 has 13 amino acids. The DNA shown is the 39-base CDR3, in frame from base 1. This sample was taken from a study of blood T cell repertoires in COVID-19 (dated by TCRdb to 2018 to 2021). Turning to the overall study: Samples from collaborators originated in the United States, Italy and Spain and spanned both the acute and convalescent phases of COVID-19. The material from the prospective study consisted of cDNA or gDNA derived from T cells, B-cell-depleted T cells, or PBMCs. The dataset comprised deeply sampled blood TCRbeta repertoires from subjects exposed to, actively infected with, or recovered from COVID-19. A freely available public database, intended as a resource for researchers studying the immune response to SARS-CoV-2, is where the repertoires were released. The sample metadata nearly always contained a de-identified subject ID, COVID-19 status, age in years and sex. Where available, HLA class I and class II types were taken from metadata supplied by the sample provider and were not determined by assay-based typing. Samples came from the ongoing ImmuneRACE study (first 160 participants) plus 1,254 subjects from 6 global collaborators. Study-wide findings and limitations: How much clinical and demographic metadata was included differed by source and by participant, and the metadata was provided uncurated.

The source material was peripheral blood. The TCR comes from a woman aged 60 to 75 with active COVID-19. The sequence is built from TRBV7-9 and TRBJ1-1, and the D gene may be TRBD1, 6 bases matching. For the CDR3, the sequence is CASSQQGLTEAFF. The base sequence is TGTGCCAGCAGCCAACAGGGTTTGACTGAAGCTTTCTTT. The CDR3 plus the reference TRBV7-9 and TRBJ1-1 genes for the other parts give the full variable domain: DTGVSQNPRHKITKRGQNVTFRCDPISEHNRLYWYRQTLGQGPEFLTYFQNEAQLEKSRLLSDRFSAERPKGSFSTLEIQRTEQGDSAMYLCASSQQGLTEAFFGQGTRLTVV.